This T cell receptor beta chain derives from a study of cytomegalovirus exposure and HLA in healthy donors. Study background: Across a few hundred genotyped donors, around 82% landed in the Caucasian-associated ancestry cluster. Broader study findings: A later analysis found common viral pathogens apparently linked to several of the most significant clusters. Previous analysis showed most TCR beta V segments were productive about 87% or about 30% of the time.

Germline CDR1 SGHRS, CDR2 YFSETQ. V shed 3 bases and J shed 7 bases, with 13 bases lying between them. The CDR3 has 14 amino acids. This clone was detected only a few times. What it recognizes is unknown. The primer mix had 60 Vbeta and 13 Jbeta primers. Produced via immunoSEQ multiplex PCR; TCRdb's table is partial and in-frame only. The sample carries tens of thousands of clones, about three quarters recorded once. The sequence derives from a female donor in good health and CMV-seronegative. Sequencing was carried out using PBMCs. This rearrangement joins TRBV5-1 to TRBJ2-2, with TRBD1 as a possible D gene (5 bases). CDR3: CASSSQGEIGELFF. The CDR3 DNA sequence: TGCGCCAGCAGCTCACAAGGGGAAATCGGGGAGCTGTTTTTT.